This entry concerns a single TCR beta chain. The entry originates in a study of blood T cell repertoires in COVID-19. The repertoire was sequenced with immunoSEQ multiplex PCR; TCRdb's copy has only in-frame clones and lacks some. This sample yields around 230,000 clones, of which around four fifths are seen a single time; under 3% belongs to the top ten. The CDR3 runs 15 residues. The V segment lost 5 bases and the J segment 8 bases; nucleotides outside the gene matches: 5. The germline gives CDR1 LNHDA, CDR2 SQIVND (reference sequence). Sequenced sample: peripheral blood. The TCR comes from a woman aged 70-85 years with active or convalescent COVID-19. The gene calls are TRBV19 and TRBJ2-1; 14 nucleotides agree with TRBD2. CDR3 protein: CASSSTSGRADEQFF. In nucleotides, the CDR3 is TGTGCCAGTAGTTCGACTAGCGGGAGGGCAGATGAGCAGTTCTTC.